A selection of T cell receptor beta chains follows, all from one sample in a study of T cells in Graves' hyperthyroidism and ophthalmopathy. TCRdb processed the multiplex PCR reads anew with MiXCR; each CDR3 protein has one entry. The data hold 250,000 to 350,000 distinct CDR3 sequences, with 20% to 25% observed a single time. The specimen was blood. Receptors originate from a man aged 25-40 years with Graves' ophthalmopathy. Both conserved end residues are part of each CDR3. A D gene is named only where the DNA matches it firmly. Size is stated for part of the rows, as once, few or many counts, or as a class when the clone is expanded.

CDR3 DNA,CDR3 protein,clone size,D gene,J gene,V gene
TGTGCCAGCACCCCTGGGGTGAACACTGAAGCTTTCTTT,CASTPGVNTEAFF,many,.,TRBJ1-1,TRBV6-1
TGTGCCAGCAGCTACGGGACTAGCCGAAACAATGAGCAGTTCTTC,CASSYGTSRNNEQFF,many,TRBD2,TRBJ2-1,TRBV7-3
TGTGCCAGCAGCCCTACGGCGGGCGGCGAGCAGTACTTC,CASSPTAGGEQYF,few,.,TRBJ2-7,TRBV11-3
TGTGCCAGCAGCTTGGAAAGGGCCCTCACAGATACGCAGTATTTT,CASSLERALTDTQYF,few,.,TRBJ2-3,TRBV5-4
TGTGCCAGCAGTTCCCTTGGACAGGCTTATTCACCCCTCCACTTT,CASSSLGQAYSPLHF,.,TRBD1,TRBJ1-6,TRBV27
TGTGCCAGCAGTTTTGGGGAGGCTGGAAACACCATATATTTT,CASSFGEAGNTIYF,few,.,TRBJ1-3,TRBV12-3/TRBV12-4
TGTGCCAGCAGCTCCAGGACAGGGACGAGCACAGATACGCAGTATTTT,CASSSRTGTSTDTQYF,.,TRBD1,TRBJ2-3,TRBV9
TGTGCCAGCAGACCTCCACGGGCACAGTACGAGCAGTACTTC,CASRPPRAQYEQYF,many,.,TRBJ2-7,TRBV6-1
TGCGCCAGCAGGGCGACAGGGAGAGGCACTGAAGCTTTCTTT,CASRATGRGTEAFF,.,TRBD1,TRBJ1-1,TRBV5-1
TGTGCCAGCAGCTTAGAGTTAGGACCTTCCTACGAGCAGTACTTC,CASSLELGPSYEQYF,few,.,TRBJ2-7,TRBV7-6
TGCGCCAGCAGCCACCGGACAGGGGGGGGAGAGACCCAGTACTTC,CASSHRTGGGETQYF,.,TRBD1,TRBJ2-5,TRBV4-1
TGCAGTGCTGCTGGCGACAGAGGGAGGAACTATGGCTACACCTTC,CSAAGDRGRNYGYTF,few,.,TRBJ1-2,TRBV20-1
TGCGCCAGCAGCTCGGCATCAGGACTAGCTTCCAATGAGCAGTTCTTC,CASSSASGLASNEQFF,.,TRBD2,TRBJ2-1,TRBV5-1
TGTGCCAGCAGTGAAGTAGCTAAATCCGTCTCCGAGCAGTACTTC,CASSEVAKSVSEQYF,.,.,TRBJ2-7,TRBV6-1
TGTGCCAGCAGTTTCTCTGACAGGGCGAATGAGCAGTTCTTC,CASSFSDRANEQFF,.,TRBD1,TRBJ2-1,TRBV27
TGCAGCGTTGAAGAATGGACAGGGGAAGAGACCCAGTACTTC,CSVEEWTGEETQYF,many,TRBD1,TRBJ2-5,TRBV29-1
TGCAGCGTTGAAAAAGCGGAAACCTACAATGAGCAGTTCTTC,CSVEKAETYNEQFF,few,.,TRBJ2-1,TRBV29-1
TGTGCCAGCAGCCCCACGGCCGGTCAGCCCCAGCATTTT,CASSPTAGQPQHF,many,.,TRBJ1-5,TRBV3-1
TGTGCCAGCAGCCCGGGACACCCGGCCAGCACTGAAGCTTTCTTT,CASSPGHPASTEAFF,once,.,TRBJ1-1,TRBV2
TGCGCCAGCAGCTCCTCCGTGTTAGAGGGTCTAAAAGGCGAGCAGTACTTC,CASSSSVLEGLKGEQYF,.,.,TRBJ2-7,TRBV5-1
TGTGCCAGCGGGCTAGCGGGAGGCACAGATACGCAGTATTTT,CASGLAGGTDTQYF,many,TRBD2,TRBJ2-3,TRBV12-3/TRBV12-4
TGCAGTGCTAGAGTGGGGAGCGTCCGCGAAGAGCAGTACTTC,CSARVGSVREEQYF,many,.,TRBJ2-7,TRBV20-1
TGCGCCAGCATGGTGACAGGGGGCCAAGAGACCCAGTACTTC,CASMVTGGQETQYF,.,TRBD1,TRBJ2-5,TRBV5-1
TGCGCCAGCAGCCAAAGGCGTGGGGAGACCCAGTACTTC,CASSQRRGETQYF,few,.,TRBJ2-5,TRBV4-1
TGTGCCAGCAGCGTAGATGGACAGGGACAAGAGACCCAGTACTTC,CASSVDGQGQETQYF,.,TRBD1,TRBJ2-5,TRBV11-3
TGCAGTGCTAGAGACTATACAAACGAGCAGTACTTC,CSARDYTNEQYF,.,.,TRBJ2-7,TRBV20-1
TGTGCCAGCAGCTTAGCGGGGGCGAGGGAAGCTTTCTTT,CASSLAGAREAFF,many,.,TRBJ1-1,TRBV7-8
TGTGCCAGCAAACCCGAGGATCCTCTGCTGGCGGGAGTAGGGGCCTACAATGAGCAGTTCTTC,CASKPEDPLLAGVGAYNEQFF,.,TRBD2,TRBJ2-1,TRBV11-1
TGTGCCAGCAGTTCCCTGGGACAGACGGAGAACACTGAAGCTTTCTTT,CASSSLGQTENTEAFF,.,TRBD1,TRBJ1-1,TRBV6-2/TRBV6-3
TGTGCCACCAGCCCTCGGACTAGCGGATCCTACGAGCAGTACTTC,CATSPRTSGSYEQYF,.,TRBD2,TRBJ2-7,TRBV15
TGTGCCAGCAGCTTAGCGGGGAGGACTAGTGGCTGGGAGGAGCAGTTCTTC,CASSLAGRTSGWEEQFF,.,TRBD2,TRBJ2-1,TRBV7-2
TGTGCCAGCACCCAACTAGCGGGAGGGCCCGGCACAGATACGCAGTATTTT,CASTQLAGGPGTDTQYF,many,TRBD2,TRBJ2-3,TRBV28
TGTGCCAGCGGTGGGTCTAGCAATCAGCCCCAGCATTTT,CASGGSSNQPQHF,.,.,TRBJ1-5,TRBV9
TGTGCCAGCAGGGGGGTTGTCAGGTTAGACTCTGGGGCCAACGTCCTGACTTTC,CASRGVVRLDSGANVLTF,.,.,TRBJ2-6,TRBV6-2/TRBV6-3
TGTGCCAGCAGCCGAAGGGGGGCGGACGAGCAGTACTTC,CASSRRGADEQYF,.,.,TRBJ2-7,TRBV3-1
TGTGCCAGCAGTTTATATGAACACGTCAGGCCGCCCTACGAGCAGTACTTC,CASSLYEHVRPPYEQYF,.,.,TRBJ2-7,TRBV10-3
TGCAGTGCTAGGGTAGCGGGAATGGTCAAAAACATTCAGTACTTC,CSARVAGMVKNIQYF,.,TRBD2,TRBJ2-4,TRBV20-1